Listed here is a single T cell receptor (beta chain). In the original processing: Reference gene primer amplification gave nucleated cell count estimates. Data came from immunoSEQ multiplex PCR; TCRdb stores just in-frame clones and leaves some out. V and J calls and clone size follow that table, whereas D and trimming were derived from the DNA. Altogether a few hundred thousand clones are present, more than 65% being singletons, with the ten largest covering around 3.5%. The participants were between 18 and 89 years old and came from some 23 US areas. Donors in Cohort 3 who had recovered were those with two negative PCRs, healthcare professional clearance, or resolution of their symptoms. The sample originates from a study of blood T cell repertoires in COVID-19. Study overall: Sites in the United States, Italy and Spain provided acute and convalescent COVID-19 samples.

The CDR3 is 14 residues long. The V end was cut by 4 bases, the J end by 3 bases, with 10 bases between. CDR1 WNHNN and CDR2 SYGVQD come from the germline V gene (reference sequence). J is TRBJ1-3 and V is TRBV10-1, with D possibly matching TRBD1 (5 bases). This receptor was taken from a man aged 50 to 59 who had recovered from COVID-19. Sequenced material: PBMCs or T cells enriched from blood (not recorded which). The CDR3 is CASSVSRDGNTIYF. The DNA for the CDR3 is TGCGCCAGCAGTGTCTCCAGGGATGGAAACACCATATATTTT.